Detailed here is one T cell receptor (beta chain). The sample holds one count of this clone. Its antigen is unknown. Base qualities are missing; no much larger clone stands one base away. This sample was taken from a study of beta chain features in type 1 diabetes (dated by TCRdb to between 2018 and 2020). Concerning the study at large: No differences in mean age, gender distribution, total cell number or subset yield were found between patients and healthy donors. In the study, recently diagnosed type 1 diabetes patients and matched healthy donors were compared on the TCRB repertoires of their sorted circulating CD4+ T cell subsets. Whereas all 30 or so donors provided naive and central memory subsets, regulatory and stem cell-like memory subsets were isolated from just 8 patients and roughly eight healthy donors. Across all samples, almost 110 million sorted cells were examined, and cell number per subset correlated strongly with RNA yield. Overall study results and their limits: Fewer insertions and more nucleotide deletions at VDJ recombination sites were observed in patients with type 1 diabetes, implying thymic rearrangement abnormalities. Naive, central memory and regulatory TCRB repertoires appeared more similar among patients than among healthy donors. Type 1 diabetes patients showed a moderate but significant shortening of TCRB CDR3 length in all four CD4+ subsets. Sequencing cDNA rather than genomic DNA could over-represent highly expressing activated cells, although activation and CD3 levels did not differ between groups. Because the HLA sub-analyses included only small numbers of individuals, any influence of HLA type on TCRB rearrangement was left unresolved. PCR may preferentially amplify shorter templates, but because patient and control samples were amplified and corrected together, any resulting skew would affect both groups equally.

Each donor gave one peripheral blood draw, roughly 120 mL on average, collected into heparinised tubes. Using a panel that included CD45RO, CCR7, CD25, CD127, CD95 and CD27, naive, central memory, regulatory and stem cell-like memory CD4+ T cells were sorted on a BD FACSAria II. Every sorted population had a purity above 95%. Right away, PBMCs were isolated by Lymphoprep density gradient centrifugation and were stained directly, with no culture step. So that batch effects would be minimized, each experiment stained and sorted samples in pairs, pairing one healthy donor with one patient. The entire isolated RNA was reverse transcribed using the High Capacity cDNA Reverse Transcription Kit, and thus expressed TCRB transcripts were sequenced. Deep immunoSEQ sequencing was performed on naive, central memory and regulatory T cell samples, with an average of roughly 3.3 million total reads per sample. Sorted cells were lysed in RLT buffer, and RNA was extracted using DNase-treated RNeasy Micro or Mini kits according to cell number. To prevent cross-contamination, each cell subset was processed individually, whereas patient and healthy donor samples were processed jointly. TCRB sequences were amplified from cDNA with the immunoSEQ multiplex PCR, producing 87-bp fragments spanning the CDR3 region. Amplicons were sequenced on the Illumina HiSeq platform. In the authors' own workflow: PCR bias was corrected computationally using synthetic template baselines, and reads within Hamming distance 2 were collapsed, with unmergeable singletons discarded. By aligning reads against IMGT, V, D and J genes, CDR3 length, and insertions or deletions at six rearrangement sites were assigned. Within each subset, clonotype counts were normalized to sorted cell number, after which true diversity and Gini coefficients were computed with the tcR R package. The overlap coefficient, calculated on TCRB nucleotide sequences, was used to measure repertoire sharing. As a proxy for the pre-selection repertoire, out-of-frame TCRB sequences from naive cells were analyzed. Drawn from immuneACCESS, this table holds only the in-frame rearrangements with V and J called that TCRdb kept. Clones are partly lost; checked studies trace under half to an unresolved V gene and leave the rest unexplained. V, J and clone size are those of that table, while D and trimming were read from the DNA. The sample data list about 700,000 clones, and 13% of these were observed just once. The ten most abundant clones make up roughly 0.022% of the sample.

CDR1 and CDR2 (MDHEN, SYDVKM) derive from the germline V gene. The CDR3 holds 16 amino acids from the cysteine to the phenylalanine. Solely the CDR3 DNA is kept, with 48 bases framed from the first base. Germline trimming amounts to 7 bases on V and 7 bases on J, with 12 as the count of junction bases outside the gene matches. Material for sequencing was naive CD4+ T cells from blood. The cell subset or site label, read with the paper, signifies: true naive CD4+ T cells. The sequence derives from a man in his late teens or twenties with type 1 diabetes. Rearrangement joined TRBV28 to TRBJ2-2; 10 central nucleotides agree with TRBD1. The DNA reads TGTGCCAGCATCTCCGCGGGACAGGGGTATGGCGGGGAGCTGTTTTTT. It codes for CASISAGQGYGGELFF.